Presented here are 21 T cell receptor beta chains from one specimen sequenced in a study of shared clonotypes between healthy human individuals. Sequenced by immunoSEQ multiplex PCR; TCRdb stores in-frame clones only, minus some. The table has over 750,000 clones, just over 95% seen once; the top ten hold under 0.3%. Naive CD8 cells were CD45RO-negative, positively selected for CCR7, excluding terminally differentiated effector memory CD45RA+ cells. The sequenced sample consisted of naive CD8+ T cells sorted from blood. These receptors were collected from a young man in good health.

Points on this clone: Given a much more abundant clone one base away, this may be a read error. The identical CDR3 is also encoded by other nucleotide sequences in the sample. The chain carries TRBV27 and TRBJ2-1; 12 positions match TRBD2. Trimming took 5 bases from V and 4 from J; bases not matched to a gene: 3. Germline assignment: CDR1 MNHEY and CDR2 SMNVEV (reference sequence). This CDR3 comprises 15 residues. The CDR3 DNA reads TGTGCCAGCAGTCCCGGACTAGCGGGATACAATGAGCAGTTCTTC. It yields the protein CASSPGLAGYNEQFF.

The J gene is TRBJ2-3, the V gene TRBV27, with 8 bases aligning to TRBD1. CDR1 and CDR2 (germline): MNHEY, SMNVEV (reference sequence). V gave up 3 bases and J gave up 4 bases; unmatched junction bases: 6. The CDR3 extends over 15 amino acids. The CDR3 protein is CASSFGTGGPDTQYF. CDR3 coding DNA: TGTGCCAGCAGTTTCGGGACAGGTGGACCAGATACGCAGTATTTT.

The chain recombines TRBV6-5 with TRBJ2-5; 10 nucleotides line up with TRBD2. This CDR3 comprises 16 residues. From germline, CDR1 is MNHEY and CDR2 SVGAGI. Trimming at V came to 2 bases and at J to 0 bases, leaving 3 bases not matched to a gene. CDR3 sequence: CASSYRLAGDQETQYF. The CDR3 coding sequence is TGTGCCAGCAGTTACCGCCTAGCGGGAGACCAAGAGACCCAGTACTTC.

V gene TRBV7-6 combines with J gene TRBJ2-1, with TRBD2 matching over 14 bases. V trimming: 4 bases; J trimming: 6 bases; junction bases outside the gene matches: 2. The CDR3 extends over 15 amino acids. The V gene's germline CDR1 is SGHVS and CDR2 FNYEAQ. CDR3 loop: CASSYGLAGGNEQFF. The CDR3 region has the DNA TGTGCCAGCAGCTACGGACTAGCGGGAGGCAATGAGCAGTTCTTC.

This sequence joins TRBV4-1 and TRBJ2-7; the D is unclear. V was pared by 0 bases and J by 2 bases, with 11 bases between. Per germline, CDR1 MGHRA and CDR2 YSYEKL. The CDR3 has 15 amino acids. The CDR3 bases are TGCGCCAGCAGCCAAGAAAGGTCAGACCCCTACGAGCAGTACTTC. Its protein is CASSQERSDPYEQYF.

The chain is built from TRBV7-5 and TRBJ1-5; no check of the table's D call, TRBD1, against the DNA was made. TRBV7-5 is labeled a pseudogene. CDR3 length: 16 residues. The CDR3 is CVRSSTCVDRGQPQHF. Here the CDR3 DNA reads TGTGTCAGAAGCTCCACCTGCGTAGACAGGGGACAGCCCCAGCATTTT.

The chain employs TRBV7-6 and TRBJ1-2; tentative D call: TRBD1 (6 bases). Germline V lookup: CDR1 SGHVS, CDR2 FNYEAQ. Trimming shortened V by 5 bases and J by 6 bases, and 16 bases separated the two germline ends. This CDR3 comprises 14 residues. CDR3 in amino acids: CASSSLGGANGYTF. The CDR3 bases are TGTGCCAGCAGCAGCCTCGGGGGCGCAAATGGCTACACCTTC.

This chain connects TRBV7-2 to TRBJ2-7; D remains unclear. V lost 0 bases, J lost 0 bases, and 9 bases lay in between. The CDR3 totals 15 residues. Germline CDR1 reads SGHTA; CDR2 reads FQGNSA. CDR3 loop: CASSLAPPSSYEQYF. As DNA, the CDR3 is TGTGCCAGCAGCTTAGCCCCTCCCAGCTCCTACGAGCAGTACTTC.

The rearrangement uses TRBV6-5 and TRBJ1-2; D is ambiguous. Trimming shortened V by 3 bases and J by 8 bases, and 10 bases separated the two germline ends. The CDR3 is made up of 12 amino acids. The germline V gene encodes CDR1 MNHEY and CDR2 SVGAGI. The CDR3 protein is CASSYGPGGYTF. The CDR3 DNA is TGTGCCAGCAGTTATGGACCCGGAGGCTACACCTTC.

This sequence joins TRBV4-3 and TRBJ2-7; tentatively, D is TRBD2 (6 bases). The CDR3 consists of 18 residues. V lost 1 base and J 4 bases, leaving 23 bases between the germline ends. Per germline, CDR1 LGHNA and CDR2 YSLEER. The CDR3 loop reads CASSQVTHFSGAEYEQYF. For the CDR3, the DNA is TGCGCCAGCAGCCAAGTCACCCATTTTAGCGGAGCTGAGTACGAGCAGTACTTC.

J is TRBJ2-2 and V is TRBV29-1; D is perhaps TRBD2 (6 bases). The CDR3 sequence is 16 residues long. Germline assignment: CDR1 SQVTM and CDR2 ANQGSEA. Trimming pared 1 base from V and 7 bases from J, leaving 19 bases between. The CDR3 DNA reads TGCAGCGTTGAAGCAAGATCACGGGGAGGTGGCGGGGAGCTGTTTTTT. Encoded protein: CSVEARSRGGGGELFF.

CDR3 nucleotide sequence: TGTGCCAGCAGCAGCGGGACTAGCGACCAAGAGACCCAGTACTTC. Translating it yields CASSSGTSDQETQYF. The genes are TRBV7-8 and TRBJ2-5, with TRBD2 matching over 10 bases. J was trimmed by 0 bases and V by 5 bases; bases with no gene match: 3. This CDR3 contains 15 residues. The germline V gene has CDR1 SGHVS and CDR2 FQNEAQ.

This sequence joins TRBV6-5 and TRBJ2-7; no clear D gene. Germline V CDR1 and CDR2: MNHEY, SVGAGI. The CDR3 sequence is 13 residues long. V lost 6 bases and J lost 3, with 12 bases in between. The CDR3 nucleotides are TGTGCCAGCAGGGGCGCGGCAGTCTACGAGCAGTACTTC. Amino acids: CASRGAAVYEQYF.

The chain combines TRBV7-3 with TRBJ2-5; 9 bases map to TRBD1. V shed 4 bases and J 3 bases; nucleotides not matched to a gene: 12. The CDR3 covers 17 residues. Germline V lookup: CDR1 SGHTA, CDR2 FQGTGA. In DNA, the CDR3 is TGTGCCAGCAGCTCCCAGGGACAGGGAGACCCTAAAGAGACCCAGTACTTC. This translates into CASSSQGQGDPKETQYF.

Turning to this clone: The sample has other DNA sequences that encode this CDR3 too. The chain is built from TRBV7-9 and TRBJ2-1; 12 bases agree with TRBD2. CDR1 SEHNR and CDR2 FQNEAQ come from the germline V gene (reference sequence). The CDR3 is 16 amino acids. V was clipped by 4 bases and J by 4 bases; unmatched bases: 5. DNA for the CDR3: TGTGCCAGCAGCTCCAGGACTAGCGGGGTTTACAATGAGCAGTTCTTC. This codes for CASSSRTSGVYNEQFF.

The chain combines TRBV5-5 with TRBJ2-7; TRBD2 matches 7 bases. Trimming took 4 bases from V and 4 from J; bases not matched to a gene: 5. This CDR3 is 13 amino acids long. The germline V gene encodes CDR1 SGHKS and CDR2 YYEKEE (reference sequence). This chain's CDR3 is CASSLPRGYEQYF. CDR3 in DNA: TGTGCCAGCAGCCTGCCGCGGGGGTACGAGCAGTACTTC.

This clone came up once. The chain recombines TRBV15 with TRBJ2-3, with TRBD2 identical over 11 bases. Losses at the gene ends were 0 bases for V and 3 bases for J; bases not matched to a gene: 5. The CDR3 covers 17 residues. Germline CDR1 LNHNV, CDR2 YYDKDF (reference sequence). For the CDR3, the DNA is TGTGCCACCAGCAGAGATATCACTAGCGGGAGTACAGATACGCAGTATTTT. Residues: CATSRDITSGSTDTQYF. Complete variable domain (other parts from reference TRBV15 and TRBJ2-3): DAMVIQNPRYQVTQFGKPVTLSCSQTLNHNVMYWYQQKSSQAPKLLFHYYDKDFNNEADTPDNFQSRRPNTSFCFLDIRSPGLGDTAMYLCATSRDITSGSTDTQYFGPGTRLTVL.

This chain connects TRBV7-9 to TRBJ2-3; 8 bases line up with TRBD2. From germline, CDR1 is SEHNR and CDR2 FQNEAQ (reference sequence). The CDR3 spans 18 residues. Losses at the gene ends were 7 bases for V and 0 bases for J; bases not matched to a gene: 15. CDR3 sequence reads: CASTPAREGLGSTDTQYF. The CDR3 DNA reads TGTGCCAGCACCCCAGCCCGGGAGGGCCTAGGTAGCACAGATACGCAGTATTTT.

V is TRBV28 and J is TRBJ1-1, with a weak D call TRBD1 (6 bases). This CDR3 is 13 amino acids long. Trimming removed 7 bases at V and 7 bases at J, with 16 bases between. CDR1 is MDHEN, CDR2 SYDVKM, per germline. The CDR3 DNA is TGTGCCAGCATCAGCAGGGGCCGGATTGAAGCTTTCTTT. Translating gives CASISRGRIEAFF.

This clone came up once. This same CDR3 is encoded by further DNA sequences in the sample. The chain couples TRBV27 to TRBJ2-3; maybe TRBD2 (6 bases). The CDR3 totals 12 residues. Germline CDR1 and CDR2: MNHEY and SMNVEV (reference sequence). With 2 bases removed from V and 9 bases from J, the gap between germline ends came to 9 bases. CDR3 region: CASSLTGDTQYF. The DNA of the CDR3 is TGTGCCAGCAGTTTAACGGGAGACACGCAGTATTTT.

The J gene is TRBJ2-7, the V gene TRBV18, with TRBD2 as a possible D gene (6 bases). The CDR3 has 14 amino acids. The V and J ends lost 3 bases and 2 bases respectively, with 11 bases between them. Germline CDR1 reads KGHSH; CDR2 reads LQKENI. The CDR3 DNA reads TGTGCCAGCTCACCTCGAGGGAGGACCTACGAGCAGTACTTC. Its protein product is CASSPRGRTYEQYF. Looking up the rest from reference TRBV18 and TRBJ2-7 gives the full variable domain: NAGVMQNPRHLVRRRGQEARLRCSPMKGHSHVYWYRQLPEEGLKFMVYLQKENIIDESGMPKERFSAEFPKEGPSILRIQQVVRGDSAAYFCASSPRGRTYEQYFGPGTRLTVT.